This T cell receptor (beta chain) was sequenced in a study of blood T cell repertoires in COVID-19. Study as a whole: Samples representing acute and convalescent COVID-19 were sourced from the United States, Italy and Spain. In each case, the material was cDNA or gDNA derived from T cells, B-cell-depleted T cells, or PBMCs.

In germline, CDR1 is SGHRS, CDR2 YFSETQ. With V trimmed by 5 bases and J by 7 bases, 5 bases remained unmatched. This CDR3 comprises 14 residues. This clone was seen a handful of times. Original methodology: Amplification from reference gene primers served as the basis for estimated nucleated cell counts. TCRdb's copy holds only in-frame clones and misses some; the assay was immunoSEQ multiplex PCR. From that table come the V and J calls and clone size; the DNA was used to work out D and trimming. The sample lists about 230,000 clones; about nine tenths were seen once. The J gene is TRBJ1-6, the V gene TRBV5-1, with TRBD1 matching over 8 bases. The material sequenced was peripheral blood. The receptor was isolated from a woman aged 55-70 years with acute or convalescent COVID-19. CDR3 residues: CASSYGQGNSPLHF. As DNA, the CDR3 is TGCGCCAGCAGTTATGGACAGGGCAATTCACCCCTCCACTTT.